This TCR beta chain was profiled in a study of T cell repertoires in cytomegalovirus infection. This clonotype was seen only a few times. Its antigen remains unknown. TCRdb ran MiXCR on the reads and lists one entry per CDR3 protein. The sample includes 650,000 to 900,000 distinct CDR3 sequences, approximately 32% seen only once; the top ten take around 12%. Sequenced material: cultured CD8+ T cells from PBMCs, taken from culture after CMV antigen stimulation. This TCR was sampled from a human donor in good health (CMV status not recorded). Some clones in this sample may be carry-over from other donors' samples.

The CDR3, as DNA: TGTGCCAGCAGTACCGGACCTATCGGGGATACGCAGTATTTT. Translating it yields CASSTGPIGDTQYF. The gene calls are TRBV6-5 and TRBJ2-3; no reliable D call. V shed 5 bases and J shed 6 bases, with 15 bases lying between them. The CDR3 is made up of 14 amino acids. Germline V gives CDR1 MNHEY, CDR2 SVGAGI.